These 19 T cell receptor beta chains originate from one sample sequenced in a study of T-cell memory formation after mild COVID-19. From the 5' RACE reads, TCRdb called clonotypes with MiXCR, one entry per CDR3 protein. The sample shows 550,000 to 700,000 distinct CDR3 sequences, roughly a sixth of them seen only once. The specimen was PBMCs or a T cell subset sorted from them (not recorded which). The receptor source for this set is an adult woman who had mild COVID-19 (a few samples of this study predate the infection). Cell type and time point are not known.

This clonotype appeared a few times. The chain combines TRBV12-3 or TRBV12-4 with TRBJ1-4; weak D call: TRBD1 (6 bases). The CDR3 sequence is 15 residues long. V dropped 5 bases and J dropped 5 bases, with 15 bases sitting between them. The CDR3 is CASSPGGGRNEKLFF. CDR3 nucleotide sequence: TGTGCCAGCAGTCCCGGCGGGGGGCGAAATGAAAAACTGTTTTTT.

The count of this clonotype is one. This chain connects TRBV3-1 to TRBJ2-4; D unresolved. CDR1 is LGHDT, CDR2 YNNKEL, per germline (reference sequence). The V end was cut by 0 bases, the J end by 6 bases, with 15 bases between. This CDR3 has 16 residues. The CDR3 region is CASSQDPVRARNIQYF. The DNA of the CDR3 is TGTGCCAGCAGCCAAGATCCGGTCCGAGCGAGAAACATTCAGTACTTC.

This clonotype has a handful of counts. This chain connects TRBV4-2 to TRBJ2-7; no firm D call. This CDR3 is built from 15 residues. Trimming cost V 2 bases and J 0 bases, with 11 bases left between them. The germline CDR1 and CDR2 sequences are LGHNA and YNFKEQ. CDR3 residues: CASSQRTVSSYEQYF. CDR3 in DNA: TGTGCCAGCAGCCAAAGGACGGTTAGCTCCTACGAGCAGTACTTC.

This chain links TRBV7-6 with TRBJ2-5; TRBD2 aligns across 9 bases. J gave up 3 bases and V 2 bases, and 13 bases lay outside the gene matches. This CDR3 region has 18 residues. The germline V gene has CDR1 SGHVS and CDR2 FNYEAQ. CDR3 DNA sequence: TGTGCCAGCAGCTTACTTTGGACTAGCGACTTCACGGAAGAGACCCAGTACTTC. This gives the protein CASSLLWTSDFTEETQYF.

This clonotype was recorded many times. V is TRBV7-9 and J is TRBJ2-2; 10 bases map to TRBD2. Germline-derived CDR1 and CDR2 are SEHNR and FQNEAQ (reference sequence). CDR3 size: 20 residues. V shed 6 bases, J shed 4 bases, and the junction held 20 bases outside the gene matches. The CDR3 bases are TGTGCCAGCAGGCCATACCGAGGGACGGCGGGACTAGCGCCCACCGGGGAGCTGTTTTTT. As protein: CASRPYRGTAGLAPTGELFF.

This clonotype was found a few times. CDR3 region: CSARDMVAESYEQYF. The DNA for the CDR3 is TGCAGTGCTAGAGATATGGTAGCGGAATCCTACGAGCAGTACTTC. The chain uses TRBV20-1 and TRBJ2-7; TRBD2 is a possible D gene (6 bases). CDR1 and CDR2 from the germline V gene are DFQATT and SNEGSKA (reference sequence). The CDR3 runs to 15 residues. V shed 0 bases and J shed 1 base, with 13 bases lying between them.

This clonotype was picked up a small number of times. V usage is TRBV12-3 or TRBV12-4 and J usage is TRBJ2-4; 9 positions match TRBD2. The J segment lost 3 bases and the V segment lost 2 bases, leaving 5 bases of the junction unmatched. This CDR3 is built from 16 residues. CDR3 bases: TGTGCCAGCAGTTTACAGCGGGAGGTCGGCAAAAACATTCAGTACTTC. Its translation is CASSLQREVGKNIQYF.

There are a few counts of this clonotype. The rearrangement links TRBV20-1 to TRBJ2-5, with 12 bases lining up with TRBD2. The CDR3 covers 15 residues. V shed 6 bases, J shed 5 bases, and the junction held 10 bases outside the gene matches. CDR1 is DFQATT, CDR2 SNEGSKA, per germline (reference sequence). The CDR3 DNA sequence: TGCAGTGCCCAGAACCCCACTAGCGGGAGGGAGACCCAGTACTTC. This codes for CSAQNPTSGRETQYF.

This clonotype was counted only a few times. This sequence joins TRBV6-1 and TRBJ1-2; tentative D call: TRBD1 (5 bases). The CDR3 covers 16 residues. Germline-derived CDR1 and CDR2 are MNHNS and SASEGT. The V gene lost 3 bases and the J gene lost 2 bases, with 16 bases spanning the gap. CDR3 in amino acids: CASSDILRGWNYGYTF. In nucleotides, the CDR3 is TGTGCCAGCAGTGATATTTTAAGGGGCTGGAACTATGGCTACACCTTC.

J is TRBJ2-1 and V is TRBV5-1; 9 nucleotides line up with TRBD2. Germline loops: CDR1 SGHRS, CDR2 YFSETQ. Trimming took 3 bases from V and 8 from J; bases not matched to a gene: 12. The CDR3 consists of 16 residues. CDR3 bases: TGCGCCAGCAGCTCCCACCGAGGCGGGGGGGAGCATGAGCAGTTCTTC. Amino acids: CASSSHRGGGEHEQFF.

This chain connects TRBV14 to TRBJ2-7; tentative D call: TRBD1 (6 bases). CDR1 is SGHDN, CDR2 FVKESK, per germline. V was pared by 1 base and J by 2 bases, with 15 bases between. This CDR3 contains 16 residues. CDR3 DNA sequence: TGTGCCAGCAGCCAAGCAGGGGAAAGGGCACCCTACGAGCAGTACTTC. It encodes CASSQAGERAPYEQYF.

This chain links TRBV6-2 or TRBV6-3 with TRBJ2-1; 7 bases match TRBD1. Germline V CDR1 and CDR2: MNHEY, SVGEGT. With V trimmed by 7 bases and J by 6 bases, 12 bases remained unmatched. The CDR3 is 15 residues long. The CDR3 DNA sequence: TGTGCCAGCACTATCGACAGGGTCGGGGTCAATGAGCAGTTCTTC. It yields the protein CASTIDRVGVNEQFF.

This clonotype was counted once. This chain links TRBV14 with TRBJ1-1, with TRBD1 identical over 9 bases. Germline CDR1 SGHDN, CDR2 FVKESK. Germline trimming cut 3 bases from V and 0 bases from J; bases unmatched to any gene: 8. The CDR3 contains 17 residues. The CDR3 DNA is TGTGCCAGCAGCCACCTCACAGGGGGCCAACTGAACACTGAAGCTTTCTTT. Amino acids: CASSHLTGGQLNTEAFF.

The chain uses TRBV5-1 and TRBJ1-1; TRBD1 agrees at 12 bases. This CDR3 comprises 19 residues. V shed 3 bases and J 3 bases; nucleotides not matched to a gene: 15. Germline loops: CDR1 SGHRS, CDR2 YFSETQ. CDR3: CASSSGTFWDRGLDTEAFF. CDR3 sequence (DNA): TGCGCCAGCAGCTCGGGGACGTTCTGGGACAGGGGGCTGGACACTGAAGCTTTCTTT.

The V and J genes are TRBV12-3 or TRBV12-4 and TRBJ1-2; TRBD1 matches at 8 bases. V lost 4 bases and J lost 7; bases outside the gene matches: 8. This CDR3 has 14 amino acids. In DNA, the CDR3 is TGTGCCAGCAGTTCACACCAGACAGGGGTTGGCTACACCTTC. Its protein product is CASSSHQTGVGYTF.

J is TRBJ2-2 and V is TRBV7-9, with TRBD2 identical over 10 bases. This CDR3 region has 16 residues. The germline V gene encodes CDR1 SEHNR and CDR2 FQNEAQ (reference sequence). Unmatched junction bases numbered 7, after V lost 4 bases and J lost 5 bases. DNA for the CDR3: TGTGCCAGCAGCTCTCCTAGCGGGAGTCAAACCGGGGAGCTGTTTTTT. It translates to CASSSPSGSQTGELFF.

The chain links TRBV2 to TRBJ2-3; D not resolved. The CDR3 length is 11 residues. The germline gives CDR1 SNHLY, CDR2 FYNNEI. Trimming cost V 9 bases and J 4 bases, with 8 bases left between them. CDR3 sequence (DNA): TGTGCCAGTCGGTGGGCAGATACGCAGTATTTT. Protein product: CASRWADTQYF.

The CDR3 DNA reads as TGTGCCAGCAGACAGACAGGTCTCAACGAGCAGTACTTC. Its protein is CASRQTGLNEQYF. The rearrangement links TRBV27 to TRBJ2-7; D is possibly TRBD1 (6 bases). This CDR3 contains 13 residues. Germline V CDR1 and CDR2: MNHEY, SMNVEV (reference sequence). The V end was cut by 6 bases, the J end by 5 bases, with 14 bases between.

The chain couples TRBV7-9 to TRBJ1-4, with 8 bases fitting TRBD1. CDR1 and CDR2 (germline): SEHNR, FQNEAQ (reference sequence). The CDR3 totals 15 residues. Trimming at V came to 4 bases and at J to 5 bases, leaving 6 bases not matched to a gene. This chain's CDR3 is CASSSRQGLNEKLFF. As DNA, the CDR3 is TGTGCCAGCAGCTCCCGACAGGGGCTCAATGAAAAACTGTTTTTT.